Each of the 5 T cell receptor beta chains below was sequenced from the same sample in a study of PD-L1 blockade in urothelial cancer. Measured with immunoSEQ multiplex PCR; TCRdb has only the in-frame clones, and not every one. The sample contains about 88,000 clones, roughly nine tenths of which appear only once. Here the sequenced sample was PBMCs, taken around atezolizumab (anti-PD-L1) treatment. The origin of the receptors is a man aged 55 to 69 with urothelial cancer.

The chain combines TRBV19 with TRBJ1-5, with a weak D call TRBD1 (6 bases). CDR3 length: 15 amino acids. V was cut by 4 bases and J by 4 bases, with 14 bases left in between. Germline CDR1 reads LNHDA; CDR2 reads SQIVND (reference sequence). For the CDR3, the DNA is TGTGCCAGTAGTAGGGGGCCGGGCCCTAATCAGCCCCAGCATTTT. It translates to CASSRGPGPNQPQHF.

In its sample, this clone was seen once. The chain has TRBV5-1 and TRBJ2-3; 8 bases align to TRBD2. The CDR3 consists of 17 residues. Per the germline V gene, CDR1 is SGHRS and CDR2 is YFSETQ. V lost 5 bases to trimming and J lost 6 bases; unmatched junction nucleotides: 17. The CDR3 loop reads CASRIRGGPAYGDTQYF. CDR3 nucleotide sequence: TGCGCCAGCAGAATCCGGGGGGGCCCGGCGTATGGCGATACGCAGTATTTT. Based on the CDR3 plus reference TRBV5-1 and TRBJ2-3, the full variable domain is KAGVTQTPRYLIKTRGQQVTLSCSPISGHRSVSWYQQTPGQGLQFLFEYFSETQRNKGNFPGRFSGRQFSNSRSEMNVSTLELGDSALYLCASRIRGGPAYGDTQYFGPGTRLTVL.

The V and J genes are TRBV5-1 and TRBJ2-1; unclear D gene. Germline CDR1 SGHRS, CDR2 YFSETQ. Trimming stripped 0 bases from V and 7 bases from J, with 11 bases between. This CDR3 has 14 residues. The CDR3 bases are TGCGCCAGCAGCTTGGGTCCGGGTTTGAATGAGCAGTTCTTC. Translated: CASSLGPGLNEQFF.

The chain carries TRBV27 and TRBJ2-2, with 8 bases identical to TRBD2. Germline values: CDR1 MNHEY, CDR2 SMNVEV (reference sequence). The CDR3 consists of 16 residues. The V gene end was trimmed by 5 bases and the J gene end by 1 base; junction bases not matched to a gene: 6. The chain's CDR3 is CASSISGTLNTGELFF. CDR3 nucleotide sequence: TGTGCCAGCAGTATTAGCGGGACTTTGAACACCGGGGAGCTGTTTTTT.

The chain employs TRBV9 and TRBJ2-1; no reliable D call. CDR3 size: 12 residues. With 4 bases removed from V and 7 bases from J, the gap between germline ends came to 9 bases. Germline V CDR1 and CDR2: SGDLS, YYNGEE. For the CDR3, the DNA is TGTGCCAGCAGCCGAGCTAGGAATGAGCAGTTCTTC. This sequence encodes CASSRARNEQFF.